This T cell receptor beta chain derives from a study of vaccination effects on CD4 cells after COVID-19. Turning to this clone: Its specificity is unknown.

The repertoire was sequenced with immunoSEQ multiplex PCR; TCRdb's copy has only in-frame clones and lacks some. The profile shows under 70,000 clones, around 70% of them singletons. After roughly 10 days in culture, the CD4+ T cells were isolated. Two-dose vaccination with either BNT162b2 or mRNA-1273 was given to the participants. IL-2 medium took the place of half the medium on both days 3 and 7. The specimen comprised CD4+ T cells from PBMCs cultured without peptide, sampled after COVID-19 vaccination. The origin of this receptor is a human donor who received a COVID-19 vaccine.

As DNA, the CDR3 is TGCGCCAGCAGCTTGGAAGGGGTGGACTATGGCTACACCTTC. Translated, it gives CASSLEGVDYGYTF. This sequence joins TRBV5-1 and TRBJ1-2; possibly TRBD1 for D (5 bases). The CDR3 consists of 14 residues. Germline V gene lookup returns CDR1 SGHRS and CDR2 YFSETQ. Trimming took off 0 bases at V and 3 bases at J, with 9 bases between the two ends.